This T cell receptor beta chain was obtained from a study of Tregs in tolerant kidney transplant recipients. Study context: The nonmyeloablative bone marrow transplants came from related graft donors, with transient mixed chimerism. Broader study findings: Expanding Tregs on activated donor B cells appeared to best identify donor-specific TCRbeta clones. Findings come from small patient numbers and require larger validation. Changing PCR primers prevented nucleotide comparison between some patients' samples.

Remarks on this clone: Its antigen is currently unknown.

Assay: immunoSEQ multiplex PCR; the TCRdb copy retains only in-frame clones and omits some. The data contain roughly 8,300 clones, about 35% of them seen just once; the ten biggest clones take up 5% to 6%. CDR1 is PRHDT and CDR2 is FYEKMQ in the germline V gene (reference sequence). Trimming cost V 5 bases and J 2 bases; bases outside gene matches: 4. The CDR3 is made up of 15 amino acids. CFSE-labeled recipient PBMCs were cultured five to seven days with irradiated graft donor PBMCs, then FACS-sorted. The chain recombines TRBV13 with TRBJ2-1, with 9 bases lining up with TRBD2. The source material was CD8+ T cells from blood cultured with allogeneic cells, sampled before the transplant. The receptor's source is a human patient who received a combined kidney and bone marrow transplant. CDR3 sequence reads: CASSLRTSAYNEQFF. The CDR3 region has the DNA TGTGCCAGCAGCCTCCGGACTAGCGCCTACAATGAGCAGTTCTTC.